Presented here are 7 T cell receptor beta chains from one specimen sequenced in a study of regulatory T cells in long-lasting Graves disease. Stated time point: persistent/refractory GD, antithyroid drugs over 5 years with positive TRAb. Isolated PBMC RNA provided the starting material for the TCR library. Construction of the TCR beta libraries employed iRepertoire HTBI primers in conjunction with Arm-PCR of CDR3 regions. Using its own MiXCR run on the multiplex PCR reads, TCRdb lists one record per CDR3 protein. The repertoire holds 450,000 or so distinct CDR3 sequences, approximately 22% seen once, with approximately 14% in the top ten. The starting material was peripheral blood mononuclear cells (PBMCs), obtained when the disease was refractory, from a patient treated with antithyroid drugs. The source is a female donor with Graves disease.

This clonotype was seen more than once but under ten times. The CDR3 DNA reads as TGCGCCAGCAGCCAGTTCGGATACGAGCAGTACTTC. Residues: CASSQFGYEQYF. V usage is TRBV4-3 and J usage is TRBJ2-7; D gene unclear. Per the germline V gene, CDR1 is LGHNA and CDR2 is YSLEER. The CDR3 length is 12 residues. The V end was cut by 3 bases, the J end by 4 bases, with 7 bases between.

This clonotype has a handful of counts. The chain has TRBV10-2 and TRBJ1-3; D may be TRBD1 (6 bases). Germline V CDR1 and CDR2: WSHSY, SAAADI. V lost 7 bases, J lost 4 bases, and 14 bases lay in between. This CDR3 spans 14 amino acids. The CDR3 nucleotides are TGCGCCAGCAAGACGGGGGCGGAAGGAAACACCATATATTTT. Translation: CASKTGAEGNTIYF.

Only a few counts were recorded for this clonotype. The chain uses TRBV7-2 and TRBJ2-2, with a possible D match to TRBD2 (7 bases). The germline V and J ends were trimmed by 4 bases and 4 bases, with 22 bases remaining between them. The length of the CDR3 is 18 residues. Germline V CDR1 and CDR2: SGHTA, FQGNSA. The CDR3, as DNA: TGTGCCAGCAGCTCATCTCCGGGTGGACTAGGGGGCACCGGGGAGCTGTTTTTT. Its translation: CASSSSPGGLGGTGELFF.

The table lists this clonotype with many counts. Here the CDR3 DNA reads TGTGCCAGCAGTTTAAACAGGGCGGGCGACGAGCAGTACTTC. Translating gives CASSLNRAGDEQYF. The chain couples TRBV28 to TRBJ2-7, with TRBD1 as a possible D gene (6 bases). V shed 2 bases and J shed 5 bases, with 13 bases lying between them. Germline assignment: CDR1 MDHEN and CDR2 SYDVKM. This CDR3 has 14 residues.

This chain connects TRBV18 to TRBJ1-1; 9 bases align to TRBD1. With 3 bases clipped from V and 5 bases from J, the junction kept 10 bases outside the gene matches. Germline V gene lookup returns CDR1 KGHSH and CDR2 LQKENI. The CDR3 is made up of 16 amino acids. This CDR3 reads CASSPGTGKGGTEAFF. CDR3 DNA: TGTGCCAGCTCACCTGGGACAGGGAAGGGGGGGACTGAAGCTTTCTTT. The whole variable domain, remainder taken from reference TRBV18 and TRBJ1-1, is NAGVMQNPRHLVRRRGQEARLRCSPMKGHSHVYWYRQLPEEGLKFMVYLQKENIIDESGMPKERFSAEFPKEGPSILRIQQVVRGDSAAYFCASSPGTGKGGTEAFFGQGTRLTVV.

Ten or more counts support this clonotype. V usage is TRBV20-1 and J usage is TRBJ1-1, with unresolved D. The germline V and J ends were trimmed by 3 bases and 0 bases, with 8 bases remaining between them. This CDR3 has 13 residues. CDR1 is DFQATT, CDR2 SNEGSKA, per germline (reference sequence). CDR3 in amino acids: CSASGPLNTEAFF. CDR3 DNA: TGCAGTGCTAGCGGACCATTGAACACTGAAGCTTTCTTT.

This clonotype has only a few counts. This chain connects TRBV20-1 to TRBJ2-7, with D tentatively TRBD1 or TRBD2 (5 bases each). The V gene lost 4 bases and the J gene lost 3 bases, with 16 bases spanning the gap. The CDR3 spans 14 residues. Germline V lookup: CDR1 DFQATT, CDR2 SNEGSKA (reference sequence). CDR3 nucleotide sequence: TGCAGTGCTATAAGCTTGACAGCGGACTACGAGCAGTACTTC. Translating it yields CSAISLTADYEQYF.